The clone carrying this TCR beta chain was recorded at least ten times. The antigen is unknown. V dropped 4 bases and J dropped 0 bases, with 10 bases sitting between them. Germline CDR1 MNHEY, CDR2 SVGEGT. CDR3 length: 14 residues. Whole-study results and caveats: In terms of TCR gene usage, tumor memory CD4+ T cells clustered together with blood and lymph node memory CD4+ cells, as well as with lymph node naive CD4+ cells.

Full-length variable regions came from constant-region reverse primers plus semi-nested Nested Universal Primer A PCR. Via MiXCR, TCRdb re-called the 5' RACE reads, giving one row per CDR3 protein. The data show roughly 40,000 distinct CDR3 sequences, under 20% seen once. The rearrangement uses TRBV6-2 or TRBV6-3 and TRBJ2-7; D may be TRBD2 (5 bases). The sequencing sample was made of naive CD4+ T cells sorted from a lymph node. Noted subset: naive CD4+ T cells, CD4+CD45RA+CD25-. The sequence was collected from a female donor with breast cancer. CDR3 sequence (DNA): TGTGCCAGCAGTTCCCAGCGGACCTCCTACGAGCAGTACTTC. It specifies CASSSQRTSYEQYF.